This T cell receptor beta chain was profiled in a study of technical replicates of blood from a handful of donors. Germline V gives CDR1 MNHEY, CDR2 SVGAGI. The V segment lost 5 bases and the J segment 3 bases; nucleotides outside the gene matches: 9. There are 15 residues in the CDR3. This table comes from immunoSEQ multiplex PCR, and its TCRdb copy is limited to in-frame clones, with some not included. This table has about 53,000 clones, around 84% appearing once. The receptor comes from a human donor in good health. Some clones in this sample may be carry-over from other donors' samples. Source material: PBMCs. V and J are TRBV6-5 and TRBJ2-5; 7 positions match TRBD2. The CDR3 nucleotides read TGTGCCAGCAGTGTGACTAGCCTGCGAAAAGAGACCCAGTACTTC. Its translation: CASSVTSLRKETQYF.